Presented here are 6 T cell receptor beta chains from one specimen sequenced in a study of cytomegalovirus exposure and HLA in healthy donors. The PCR was carried out with 60 Vbeta primers and 13 Jbeta primers. The table came from immunoSEQ multiplex PCR; TCRdb's copy has only in-frame clones and leaves some out. The table includes 120,000 or so clones, over 75% detected once. Sequenced input: PBMCs. These receptors all come from a man aged 25-40 years in good health and CMV-seronegative.

Only one count was recorded for this clone. The chain carries TRBV27 and TRBJ2-1, with TRBD2 as a possible D gene (7 bases). The CDR3 is made up of 14 amino acids. The V gene lost 5 bases and the J gene lost 4 bases, with 12 bases spanning the gap. CDR1 MNHEY and CDR2 SMNVEV come from the germline V gene (reference sequence). CDR3 protein: CASSGGGGYNEQFF. DNA of the CDR3: TGTGCCAGCAGTGGGGGGGGCGGGTACAATGAGCAGTTCTTC.

This sequence joins TRBV5-1 and TRBJ2-7, with D uncertain. CDR1 and CDR2 (germline): SGHRS, YFSETQ. The CDR3 consists of 17 residues. V dropped 3 bases and J dropped 0 bases, with 19 bases sitting between them. CDR3: CASSSRGLGRTSYEQYF. The CDR3 bases are TGCGCCAGCAGCTCGAGAGGTTTGGGTCGAACCTCCTACGAGCAGTACTTC. Variable domain in full (rest from reference TRBV5-1 and TRBJ2-7): KAGVTQTPRYLIKTRGQQVTLSCSPISGHRSVSWYQQTPGQGLQFLFEYFSETQRNKGNFPGRFSGRQFSNSRSEMNVSTLELGDSALYLCASSSRGLGRTSYEQYFGPGTRLTVT.

This rearrangement joins TRBV28 to TRBJ2-2; D not certain. The germline V gene encodes CDR1 MDHEN and CDR2 SYDVKM. The CDR3 has 12 residues. Trimming pared 6 bases from V and 7 bases from J, leaving 9 bases between. The CDR3 DNA follows: TGTGCCAGCAGCTTCGTCGGCGGGGAGCTGTTTTTT. It is translated as CASSFVGGELFF.

The chain recombines TRBV28 with TRBJ2-7; D perhaps matches TRBD1 (6 bases). Germline CDR1 is MDHEN and CDR2 is SYDVKM. This CDR3 comprises 15 residues. With 5 bases removed from V and 3 bases from J, the gap between germline ends came to 17 bases. The CDR3 here is CASSKSGVFIYEQYF. In nucleotides, the CDR3 is TGTGCCAGCAGTAAATCAGGGGTCTTTATCTACGAGCAGTACTTC.

Note on this clone: At one end, the junction sequence differs from germline, possibly due to a read error. The chain carries TRBV9 and TRBJ2-6, with a weak D call TRBD1 (5 bases). Germline lookup yields CDR1 SGDLS and CDR2 YYNGEE. The CDR3 is 15 residues long. The CDR3 loop is CASSAAVSGANGLTF. In DNA, the CDR3 is TGTGCCAGCAGCGCCGCAGTCTCTGGGGCCAACGGCCTGACTTTC. The variable domain in full, with the rest retrieved from reference TRBV9 and TRBJ2-6, is DSGVTQTPKHLITATGQRVTLRCSPRSGDLSVYWYQQSLDQGLQFLIQYYNGEERAKGNILERFSAQQFPDLHSELNLSSLELGDSALYFCASSAAVSGANGLTFGAGSRLTVL.

The rearrangement joins TRBV5-6 to TRBJ1-6; no clear D. Germline CDR1 and CDR2: SGHDT and YYEEEE. The CDR3 is 18 amino acids. The V and J ends lost 3 bases and 3 bases respectively, with 19 bases between them. CDR3: CASSSTQRRAHYNSPLHF. The CDR3 region has the DNA TGTGCCAGCAGCTCGACCCAAAGGCGGGCCCACTATAATTCACCCCTCCACTTT. Variable domain in full (rest from reference TRBV5-6 and TRBJ1-6): DAGVTQSPTHLIKTRGQQVTLRCSPKSGHDTVSWYQQALGQGPQFIFQYYEEEERQRGNFPDRFSGHQFPNYSSELNVNALLLGDSALYLCASSSTQRRAHYNSPLHFGNGTRLTVT.